Shown below are 13 T cell receptor beta chains from a single sample sequenced in a study of early T cells in non-severe SARS-CoV-2 infection. MiXCR was run by TCRdb on the 5' RACE reads, yielding one entry per CDR3 protein. The sample includes about 32,000 distinct CDR3 sequences, around 5.2% seen only once; the top ten take about 4%. The sample comprised whole blood. The receptors stem from an adult who was a healthcare worker with PCR-confirmed SARS-CoV-2 infection or an uninfected control (not recorded which).

The table lists this clonotype with a few counts. The V call is TRBV10-3, the J call TRBJ2-2; 7 bases are a match to TRBD1. Trimming took 10 bases from V and 6 from J; bases not matched to a gene: 11. The CDR3 sequence is 14 residues long. Germline values: CDR1 ENHRY, CDR2 SYGVKD. Here the CDR3 reads CATQRDSTSGELFF. The CDR3 region has the DNA TGTGCCACCCAAAGGGACAGTACCTCCGGGGAGCTGTTTTTT.

This clonotype was picked up a small number of times. J is TRBJ2-5 and V is TRBV5-4, with 8 bases aligning to TRBD2. V dropped 0 bases and J dropped 5; count of bases not matched to a gene: 6. Germline-derived CDR1 and CDR2 are SGHNT and YYREEE (reference sequence). The CDR3 is 15 amino acids. CDR3 nucleotide sequence: TGTGCCAGCAGCTTGGAAGCGGGAGTCGTGGAGACCCAGTACTTC. Its translation: CASSLEAGVVETQYF.

This clonotype has only a few counts. Compared with germline, one end of the junction differs, possibly owing to a read error. The rearrangement joins TRBV2 to TRBJ2-1; possible D gene TRBD1, 6 bases. The CDR3 consists of 13 residues. Germline loops: CDR1 SNHLY, CDR2 FYNNEI. As DNA, the CDR3 is TGCGCCGGAACAGGGCAGCACCGCAATGAGCAGTTCTTC. Encoded protein: CAGTGQHRNEQFF.

In this sample, this clonotype turned up many times. The chain employs TRBV9 and TRBJ2-6; no reliable D call. This CDR3 region has 15 residues. The V end was cut by 4 bases, the J end by 0 bases, with 8 bases between. Germline CDR1 is SGDLS and CDR2 is YYNGEE. Here the CDR3 reads CASSWADSGANVLTF. CDR3 nucleotides: TGTGCCAGCAGCTGGGCAGACTCTGGGGCCAACGTCCTGACTTTC.

This clonotype was counted ten times or more. This sequence joins TRBV5-6 and TRBJ1-1, with no clear D. V was clipped by 4 bases and J by 0 bases, with 13 bases between them. Germline values: CDR1 SGHDT, CDR2 YYEEEE. The CDR3 is 15 residues long. CDR3 loop: CASSLYGVMNTEAFF. In nucleotides, the CDR3 is TGTGCCAGCAGCCTATATGGGGTTATGAACACTGAAGCTTTCTTT.

At least ten counts were recorded for this clonotype. The rearrangement joins TRBV28 to TRBJ1-2, with TRBD1 identical over 7 bases. The trim removed 7 bases at V and 0 bases at J, leaving 5 bases unmatched. The CDR3 covers 14 residues. The V gene's germline CDR1 is MDHEN and CDR2 SYDVKM. The CDR3 reads CASTTGQSNYGYTF. CDR3 bases: TGTGCCAGCACTACGGGACAGTCTAACTATGGCTACACCTTC.

This clonotype was seen a handful of times. The gene calls are TRBV15 and TRBJ2-1, with 8 positions matching TRBD2. After removal of 0 bases from V and 8 bases from J, the junction contained 6 bases not matched to a gene. The CDR3 spans 15 residues. Germline-derived CDR1 and CDR2 are LNHNV and YYDKDF (reference sequence). This CDR3 reads CATSRDRVSGDEQFF. DNA for the CDR3: TGTGCCACCAGCAGAGATCGGGTTAGCGGGGATGAGCAGTTCTTC.

This clonotype has a count of ten or more. The chain uses TRBV7-2 and TRBJ1-2, with TRBD1 matching 10 bases. Per the germline V gene, CDR1 is SGHTA and CDR2 is FQGNSA. V gave up 5 bases and J gave up 8 bases; unmatched junction bases: 11. This CDR3 spans 15 amino acids. The CDR3, as DNA: TGTGCCAGCAGCCCCCGCGACAGGGGGCTTTTGGGCTACACCTTC. Its translation is CASSPRDRGLLGYTF.

Ten or more counts support this clonotype. The J gene is TRBJ2-1, the V gene TRBV11-3, with TRBD2 matching over 8 bases. Germline V lookup: CDR1 SGHNT, CDR2 YENEEA. Germline trimming cut 5 bases from V and 1 base from J; bases unmatched to any gene: 4. The CDR3 contains 15 residues. CDR3 amino acids: CASSHSGTSYNEQFF. DNA for the CDR3: TGTGCCAGCAGCCATAGCGGGACTTCCTACAATGAGCAGTTCTTC.

This clonotype was recorded at least ten times. The DNA for the CDR3 is TGTGCCAGCAGTTCGGTCGAAGCGGGAAAAGAGACCCAGTACTTC. Protein: CASSSVEAGKETQYF. The rearrangement links TRBV27 to TRBJ2-5; 7 nucleotides match TRBD2. This CDR3 contains 15 residues. CDR1 MNHEY and CDR2 SMNVEV come from the germline V gene (reference sequence). V trimming: 4 bases; J trimming: 3 bases; junction bases outside the gene matches: 8.

This clonotype has ten or more counts. In nucleotides, the CDR3 is TGTGCCAGCAGTGAGCCCGGCAGGGGAACCGACACTGAAGCTTTCTTT. Amino acids: CASSEPGRGTDTEAFF. V gene TRBV6-1 combines with J gene TRBJ1-1; TRBD1 is a possible D gene (6 bases). The CDR3 length is 16 residues. Trimming cost V 3 bases and J 3 bases, with 17 bases left between them. Germline V CDR1 and CDR2: MNHNS, SASEGT.

V and J are TRBV7-2 and TRBJ2-3; maybe TRBD2 (6 bases). Germline V gene lookup returns CDR1 SGHTA and CDR2 FQGNSA. This CDR3 contains 16 residues. V dropped 1 base and J dropped 5 bases, with 16 bases sitting between them. CDR3 nucleotide sequence: TGTGCCAGCAGCTTAGAGGTGACGGGAGCGGTAGATACGCAGTATTTT. Its translation: CASSLEVTGAVDTQYF.

This clonotype was counted only a few times. The chain combines TRBV4-1 with TRBJ2-5; maybe TRBD1 (5 bases). The germline gives CDR1 MGHRA, CDR2 YSYEKL. The CDR3 is made up of 15 amino acids. The V gene lost 2 bases and the J gene lost 4 bases, with 14 bases spanning the gap. The CDR3 nucleotides are TGCGCCAGCAGCCAACGCAGGGCAGATGGAGAGACCCAGTACTTC. Protein: CASSQRRADGETQYF.